A single sample gave rise to the 12 T cell receptor beta chains below, sequenced in a study of blood T cell repertoires in COVID-19. The repertoire was sequenced with immunoSEQ multiplex PCR; TCRdb's copy has only in-frame clones and lacks some. The data show about 240,000 clones, with 75% to 90% seen just once and 3.3% held by the top ten. Material: PBMCs or T cells enriched from blood (not recorded which). These receptors were collected from a woman between 35 and 50 years old with acute COVID-19.

This chain joins TRBV18 and TRBJ1-5; 7 nucleotides line up with TRBD1. The CDR3 is 15 amino acids. With 3 bases clipped from V and 4 bases from J, the junction kept 6 bases outside the gene matches. Germline assignment: CDR1 KGHSH and CDR2 LQKENI. The CDR3 region has the DNA TGTGCCAGCTCACCGCCCGACAGGGAGAATCAGCCCCAGCATTTT. Its protein is CASSPPDRENQPQHF.

A remark on this clone: This sample also contains other DNA sequences that code for the same CDR3. The chain links TRBV7-8 to TRBJ2-3, with 9 bases fitting TRBD2. In germline, CDR1 is SGHVS, CDR2 FQNEAQ. V was clipped by 3 bases and J by 4 bases; unmatched bases: 8. The CDR3 extends over 16 amino acids. DNA for the CDR3: TGTGCCAGCAGCTTGGTCGCGGGAGGGCCCTCAGATACGCAGTATTTT. This translates into CASSLVAGGPSDTQYF. The variable domain in full, with the rest retrieved from reference TRBV7-8 and TRBJ2-3, is GAGVSQSPRYKVAKRGQDVALRCDPISGHVSLFWYQQALGQGPEFLTYFQNEAQLDKSGLPSDRFFAERPEGSVSTLKIQRTQQEDSAVYLCASSLVAGGPSDTQYFGPGTRLTVL.

This clone was seen just once. The chain recombines TRBV6-5 with TRBJ1-4; 8 bases map to TRBD1. There are 15 residues in the CDR3. Germline assignment: CDR1 MNHEY and CDR2 SVGAGI. Trimming cost V 6 bases and J 8 bases; bases outside gene matches: 11. The CDR3 is CASRRTGKFNEKLFF. The CDR3 region has the DNA TGTGCCAGCAGACGGACAGGGAAATTTAACGAAAAACTGTTTTTT.

V gene TRBV5-1 combines with J gene TRBJ1-1, with TRBD1 as a possible D gene (5 bases). V lost 6 bases and J lost 0, with 12 bases in between. The CDR3 runs 14 residues. Germline V gives CDR1 SGHRS, CDR2 YFSETQ. CDR3 coding DNA: TGCGCCAGCATAGAAGACAGCGTGAACACTGAAGCTTTCTTT. This sequence encodes CASIEDSVNTEAFF.

This clone is a singleton in its sample. This chain uses TRBV4-1 with TRBJ2-7, with 12 nucleotides matching TRBD2. The CDR3 totals 17 residues. The V gene end was trimmed by 1 base and the J gene end by 3 bases; junction bases not matched to a gene: 7. CDR1 and CDR2 from the germline V gene are MGHRA and YSYEKL. The CDR3 DNA sequence: TGCGCCAGCAGCCAAGTCTCTAGCGGGAGGGTCGACTACGAGCAGTACTTC. Its protein is CASSQVSSGRVDYEQYF.

This sequence joins TRBV7-9 and TRBJ2-1, with a possible D match to TRBD1 (7 bases). Germline loops: CDR1 SEHNR, CDR2 FQNEAQ (reference sequence). This CDR3 contains 18 residues. With 5 bases removed from V and 8 bases from J, the gap between germline ends came to 28 bases. CDR3 DNA: TGTGCCAGCAGCCCGCCCAGTGGTGGAGGGGGCGACCCCGATGAGCAGTTCTTC. It yields the protein CASSPPSGGGGDPDEQFF.

Here the CDR3 DNA reads TGTGCCACCAGTGATTTTACAGGGGTCCCTGGGGATGAGCAGTTCTTC. This gives the protein CATSDFTGVPGDEQFF. The chain couples TRBV24-1 to TRBJ2-1; 7 positions match TRBD1. The CDR3 totals 16 residues. Germline assignment: CDR1 KGHDR and CDR2 SFDVKD. After removal of 1 base from V and 8 bases from J, the junction contained 10 bases not matched to a gene.

The chain uses TRBV5-4 and TRBJ1-4; the D gene is possibly TRBD1 (6 bases). With 4 bases removed from V and 0 bases from J, the gap between germline ends came to 10 bases. CDR3 length equals 15 residues. Germline loops: CDR1 SGHNT, CDR2 YYREEE (reference sequence). The CDR3 sequence: CASSKGTPTNEKLFF. CDR3 nucleotides: TGTGCCAGCAGCAAGGGGACACCAACTAATGAAAAACTGTTTTTT.

This rearrangement joins TRBV11-3 to TRBJ2-7; 13 nucleotides line up with TRBD2. The germline CDR1 and CDR2 sequences are SGHNT and YENEEA. The V gene end was trimmed by 3 bases and the J gene end by 4 bases; junction bases not matched to a gene: 6. The CDR3 is made up of 16 amino acids. CDR3 sequence reads: CASSFRTSGSGYEQYF. The CDR3 nucleotides are TGTGCCAGCAGCTTTAGGACTAGCGGGAGTGGTTACGAGCAGTACTTC.

This clone has only a few counts. The chain's CDR3 is CASSYAGEDTEAFF. CDR3 nucleotides: TGTGCCAGCAGCTACGCGGGGGAAGACACTGAAGCTTTCTTT. The chain couples TRBV5-4 to TRBJ1-1, with D maybe TRBD1 (5 bases). Trimming stripped 3 bases from V and 3 bases from J, with 12 bases between. The CDR3 consists of 14 residues. CDR1 and CDR2 (germline): SGHNT, YYREEE (reference sequence).

This clone was observed a few times. J is TRBJ2-2 and V is TRBV30; TRBD1 matches at 8 bases. This CDR3 is built from 19 residues. J was trimmed by 0 bases and V by 5 bases; bases with no gene match: 17. Per the germline V gene, CDR1 is GTSNPN and CDR2 is SVGIG (reference sequence). The CDR3 DNA sequence: TGTGCCTGGGAGGGTATCGACGGGACAGGACCATCGAACACCGGGGAGCTGTTTTTT. Its translation: CAWEGIDGTGPSNTGELFF.

The CDR3 DNA follows: TGCGCCAGCAGCCCAACACAGGGTGACGACACTGAAGCTTTCTTT. Its protein is CASSPTQGDDTEAFF. V gene TRBV5-1 combines with J gene TRBJ1-1, with D possibly matching TRBD1 (6 bases). Germline lookup yields CDR1 SGHRS and CDR2 YFSETQ. Trimming left V 4 bases short and J 3 bases short, with 16 bases between. The CDR3 covers 15 residues.